A single sample gave rise to the 25 T cell receptor beta chains below, sequenced in a study of STAT5B mutations in CD4+ large granular lymphocyte leukemia. Sequencing was performed with immunoSEQ multiplex PCR; in TCRdb, only in-frame clones are kept and a portion is missing. The sample includes 32,000 or so clones, roughly 80% of them seen just once. Source material: CD4+ T cells from blood buffy coats. These receptors all come from a human donor in good health.

The gene calls are TRBV30 and TRBJ2-2; the D is unclear. V was clipped by 3 bases and J by 7 bases, with 6 bases between them. Germline CDR1 reads GTSNPN; CDR2 reads SVGIG (reference sequence). This CDR3 contains 11 residues. CDR3 sequence reads: CAWRVSGELFF. For the CDR3, the DNA is TGTGCCTGGAGAGTCAGCGGGGAGCTGTTTTTT.

V is TRBV27 and J is TRBJ2-1; the D is unclear. CDR3 length equals 15 residues. From germline, CDR1 is MNHEY and CDR2 SMNVEV (reference sequence). V gave up 7 bases and J gave up 0 bases, with 13 bases separating them. In DNA form, the CDR3 reads TGTGCCAGCATCCCTGGCGGCCTCTCCTACAATGAGCAGTTCTTC. Its protein is CASIPGGLSYNEQFF.

The chain has TRBV30 and TRBJ1-5, with a weak D call TRBD1 (6 bases). The CDR3 loop spans 16 amino acids. Trimming pared 0 bases from V and 4 bases from J, leaving 16 bases between. Germline CDR1 is GTSNPN and CDR2 is SVGIG (reference sequence). The CDR3 coding sequence is TGTGCCTGGAGTGTACTGGGGGCGGTTTTTAATCAGCCCCAGCATTTT. It is translated as CAWSVLGAVFNQPQHF.

In the case of this clone: A read error may account for a junction end that differs from germline. The chain joins TRBV28 to TRBJ2-1; 8 nucleotides agree with TRBD2. Germline CDR1 and CDR2: MDHEN and SYDVKM. The CDR3 is 16 residues long. The DNA for the CDR3 is TGTGCCAGCAGTTTAACCGGGACTAGATCCTACAATGGGCAGTTCTTC. It codes for CASSLTGTRSYNGQFF.

This clone has more than one count but fewer than ten. V gene TRBV5-5 combines with J gene TRBJ2-2; maybe TRBD1 (5 bases). This CDR3 has 14 amino acids. V was pared by 5 bases and J by 5 bases, with 13 bases between. Germline V lookup: CDR1 SGHKS, CDR2 YYEKEE (reference sequence). In DNA, the CDR3 is TGTGCCAGCAGGGGGCAGGTGGAAACCGGGGAGCTGTTTTTT. Protein sequence: CASRGQVETGELFF. The entire variable domain, with the rest obtained from reference TRBV5-5 and TRBJ2-2, is as follows: DAGVTQSPTHLIKTRGQQVTLRCSPISGHKSVSWYQQVLGQGPQFIFQYYEKEERGRGNFPDRFSARQFPNYSSELNVNALLLGDSALYLCASRGQVETGELFFGEGSRLTVL.

This clone was picked up one time. The chain is built from TRBV2 and TRBJ2-5, with D hard to call. Trimming cost V 7 bases and J 2 bases, with 5 bases left between them. The CDR3 is 11 amino acids. From germline, CDR1 is SNHLY and CDR2 FYNNEI. The CDR3 here is CASNYQETQYF. CDR3 in DNA: TGTGCCAGCAATTATCAAGAGACCCAGTACTTC. Complete variable domain (other parts from reference TRBV2 and TRBJ2-5): EPEVTQTPSHQVTQMGQEVILRCVPISNHLYFYWYRQILGQKVEFLVSFYNNEISEKSEIFDDQFSVERPDGSNFTLKIRSTKLEDSAMYFCASNYQETQYFGPGTRLLVL.

This sequence joins TRBV4-1 and TRBJ2-3; the D gene is possibly TRBD1 (6 bases). V shed 1 base and J shed 6 bases, with 14 bases lying between them. CDR1 is MGHRA, CDR2 YSYEKL, per germline. The CDR3 sequence is 15 residues long. CDR3 sequence: CASSQVGAGDDTQYF. In nucleotides, the CDR3 is TGCGCCAGCAGCCAAGTCGGGGCAGGGGATGATACGCAGTATTTT.

The V and J genes are TRBV10-3 and TRBJ2-7; tentatively, D is TRBD2 (6 bases). The CDR3 contains 13 residues. V was cut by 8 bases and J by 0 bases, with 11 bases left in between. Germline V CDR1 and CDR2: ENHRY, SYGVKD. The CDR3 sequence is CAISRDFSYEQYF. The CDR3 DNA is TGTGCCATCTCGAGGGACTTCTCCTACGAGCAGTACTTC.

The sample holds a few counts of this clone. The rearrangement links TRBV7-9 to TRBJ2-7, with 14 bases lining up with TRBD2. This CDR3 region has 15 residues. The V gene end was trimmed by 3 bases and the J gene end by 3 bases; junction bases not matched to a gene: 1. Per the germline V gene, CDR1 is SEHNR and CDR2 is FQNEAQ (reference sequence). The CDR3 sequence: CASSFGLAGGYEQYF. The CDR3 DNA follows: TGTGCCAGCAGCTTCGGACTAGCGGGGGGCTACGAGCAGTACTTC.

The chain carries TRBV27 and TRBJ1-5; D is perhaps TRBD1 (5 bases). Per the germline V gene, CDR1 is MNHEY and CDR2 is SMNVEV (reference sequence). V was shortened by 1 base and J by 3 bases, with 10 bases between the two germline ends. This CDR3 is built from 15 residues. The CDR3 coding sequence is TGTGCCAGCAGTTTATATTCAGGGAACAATCAGCCCCAGCATTTT. Protein sequence: CASSLYSGNNQPQHF.

The CDR3 sequence: CASTPSRGTDQPQHF. CDR3 DNA: TGTGCCAGCACTCCGAGTAGGGGCACTGATCAGCCCCAGCATTTT. The chain recombines TRBV27 with TRBJ1-5, with D perhaps matching TRBD1 (5 bases). Germline loops: CDR1 MNHEY, CDR2 SMNVEV (reference sequence). V was trimmed by 7 bases and J by 5 bases, leaving 18 bases between them. CDR3 length: 15 residues.

The chain combines TRBV18 with TRBJ2-2; D is uncertain. Trimming took 6 bases from V and 4 from J, leaving 6 bases between them. CDR1 is KGHSH and CDR2 is LQKENI in the germline V gene. CDR3 length: 12 residues. The CDR3 nucleotides read TGTGCCAGCTCCCGTCTCACCGGGGAGCTGTTTTTT. Protein: CASSRLTGELFF. Looking up the rest from reference TRBV18 and TRBJ2-2 gives the full variable domain: NAGVMQNPRHLVRRRGQEARLRCSPMKGHSHVYWYRQLPEEGLKFMVYLQKENIIDESGMPKERFSAEFPKEGPSILRIQQVVRGDSAAYFCASSRLTGELFFGEGSRLTVL.

This chain links TRBV5-1 with TRBJ2-3; D is possibly TRBD2 (6 bases). Germline CDR1 and CDR2: SGHRS and YFSETQ. The CDR3 has 15 residues. Trimming pared 5 bases from V and 0 bases from J, leaving 13 bases between. The CDR3 region has the DNA TGCGCCAGCAGGATCGCCGGGGGAAGCACAGATACGCAGTATTTT. This encodes CASRIAGGSTDTQYF.

This sequence joins TRBV18 and TRBJ1-4; D call uncertain. Per the germline V gene, CDR1 is KGHSH and CDR2 is LQKENI. Trimming removed 3 bases from V and 7 bases from J, with 15 bases in between. CDR3 length equals 15 residues. The CDR3 here is CASSPSDGYGEKLFF. In nucleotides, the CDR3 is TGTGCCAGCTCACCCTCGGACGGGTACGGTGAAAAACTGTTTTTT. Supplemented by reference TRBV18 and TRBJ1-4, the full variable domain reads NAGVMQNPRHLVRRRGQEARLRCSPMKGHSHVYWYRQLPEEGLKFMVYLQKENIIDESGMPKERFSAEFPKEGPSILRIQQVVRGDSAAYFCASSPSDGYGEKLFFGSGTQLSVL.

This chain joins TRBV28 and TRBJ1-4, with D tentatively TRBD1 (6 bases). The germline gives CDR1 MDHEN, CDR2 SYDVKM. This CDR3 contains 14 residues. Trimming cost V 8 bases and J 4 bases, with 14 bases left between them. The CDR3 DNA follows: TGTGCCAGCCTGACAGGAGCTCATAATGAAAAACTGTTTTTT. Encoded protein: CASLTGAHNEKLFF.

The count of this clone is one. This rearrangement joins TRBV18 to TRBJ2-2; D is unclear. Looked up from germline, CDR1 is KGHSH and CDR2 is LQKENI. The CDR3 runs 14 residues. The V end lost 1 base, the J end lost 5 bases, and 8 bases lay between the germline ends. CDR3 protein: CASSPLAETGELFF. The CDR3 DNA follows: TGTGCCAGCTCACCACTAGCAGAGACCGGGGAGCTGTTTTTT.

This clone came up once. This chain uses TRBV6-1 with TRBJ1-4; TRBD1 might be the D (5 bases). Between the trimmed V and J ends, which lost 2 bases and 6 bases, there was a span of 13 bases. The CDR3 totals 15 residues. From germline, CDR1 is MNHNS and CDR2 SASEGT. The CDR3 region has the DNA TGTGCCAGCAGTGAACAGGGACGGCAATATGAAAAACTGTTTTTT. As protein: CASSEQGRQYEKLFF.

There are a few counts of this clone. V gene TRBV5-1 combines with J gene TRBJ2-1; no definite D call. Trimming left V 0 bases short and J 6 bases short, with 10 bases between. Germline values: CDR1 SGHRS, CDR2 YFSETQ. The CDR3 has 14 residues. CDR3 in amino acids: CASSLGTLVNEQFF. In DNA, the CDR3 is TGCGCCAGCAGCTTGGGGACCCTCGTCAATGAGCAGTTCTTC.

This chain connects TRBV12-5 to TRBJ1-1; no definite D call. The V end lost 1 base, the J end lost 0 bases, and 3 bases lay between the germline ends. CDR1 LGHNT and CDR2 FRNRAP come from the germline V gene. There are 13 residues in the CDR3. CDR3 coding DNA: TGTGCTAGTGGTTTGGGAGTGAACACTGAAGCTTTCTTT. This translates into CASGLGVNTEAFF.

This clone was counted a single time. The rearrangement joins TRBV30 to TRBJ2-1; D possibly matches TRBD1 or TRBD2 (5 bases each). This CDR3 is 15 amino acids long. V lost 5 bases to trimming and J lost 3 bases, with 17 bases between them. Per the germline V gene, CDR1 is GTSNPN and CDR2 is SVGIG (reference sequence). Here the CDR3 reads CAWAFKGTNYNEQFF. The CDR3 nucleotides read TGTGCCTGGGCTTTCAAGGGGACCAACTACAATGAGCAGTTCTTC.

This clone showed up just once. The rearrangement links TRBV19 to TRBJ1-3; D possibly corresponds to TRBD1 (5 bases). Germline assignment: CDR1 LNHDA and CDR2 SQIVND (reference sequence). The CDR3 contains 14 residues. Trimming removed 8 bases from V and 3 bases from J, with 14 bases in between. Here the CDR3 DNA reads TGTGCCAGTCAACGCGGGGGAATTGGAAACACCATATATTTT. Its protein is CASQRGGIGNTIYF.

V is TRBV21-1 and J is TRBJ2-3; the table calls TRBD2, which could not be checked here. TRBV21-1 is a known pseudogene. The CDR3 extends over 17 amino acids. CDR3 bases: TGTGCCAGCCCCAAACCGGGGCTAGCGGACTACACAGATACGCAGTATTTT. This sequence encodes CASPKPGLADYTDTQYF.

The rearrangement links TRBV5-1 to TRBJ1-4; unclear D gene. CDR3 length: 15 amino acids. The germline CDR1 and CDR2 sequences are SGHRS and YFSETQ. Trimming shortened V by 2 bases and J by 3 bases, and 11 bases separated the two germline ends. This CDR3 is CASSLRTAANEKLFF. CDR3 in DNA: TGCGCCAGCAGCTTAAGGACGGCCGCTAATGAAAAACTGTTTTTT. Full variable domain (rest looked up from reference TRBV5-1 and TRBJ1-4): KAGVTQTPRYLIKTRGQQVTLSCSPISGHRSVSWYQQTPGQGLQFLFEYFSETQRNKGNFPGRFSGRQFSNSRSEMNVSTLELGDSALYLCASSLRTAANEKLFFGSGTQLSVL.

The chain's CDR3 is CASTGFSYEQYF. The CDR3 DNA reads TGTGCCAGCACGGGCTTCTCCTACGAGCAGTACTTC. V and J are TRBV28 and TRBJ2-7, with unresolved D. There are 12 residues in the CDR3. Germline V CDR1 and CDR2: MDHEN, SYDVKM. V lost 7 bases and J lost 0, with 7 bases in between.

The chain uses TRBV5-1 and TRBJ2-3; D may be TRBD1 (5 bases). V was trimmed by 0 bases and J by 2 bases, leaving 10 bases between them. Looked up from germline, CDR1 is SGHRS and CDR2 is YFSETQ. CDR3 length: 15 amino acids. CDR3 amino acids: CASSLVPGPTDTQYF. DNA for the CDR3: TGCGCCAGCAGCTTGGTTCCAGGGCCCACAGATACGCAGTATTTT. Filled out from reference TRBV5-1 and TRBJ2-3, the complete variable domain reads KAGVTQTPRYLIKTRGQQVTLSCSPISGHRSVSWYQQTPGQGLQFLFEYFSETQRNKGNFPGRFSGRQFSNSRSEMNVSTLELGDSALYLCASSLVPGPTDTQYFGPGTRLTVL.